A selection of T cell receptor beta chains follows, all from one sample in a study of Ad26.COV2.S vaccination and SARS-CoV-2 variants. Repertoires were generated with immunoSEQ multiplex PCR, while TCRdb's copy carries only in-frame clones and drops some. The table lists about 180,000 clones, around 85% of them singletons. The sample here was peripheral blood, taken after recovery from COVID-19. Receptor source: a human donor who had recovered from COVID-19. CDR3s include the opening cysteine and the closing phenylalanine or tryptophan. A D gene is named only where the DNA matches it firmly. The size field is filled for only some rows; it gives once, few, many or a size class.

>TRBJ2-2|TRBV28|.|.
TGTGCCAGCAGTCAGACCAACACCGGGGAGCTGTTTTTT
CASSQTNTGELFF
>TRBJ1-5|TRBV9|.|.
TGTGCCAGCAGCTATGGACAGCACAATCAGCCCCAGCATTTT
CASSYGQHNQPQHF
>TRBJ2-5|TRBV5-1|TRBD2|.
TGCGCCAGCAGCCGCGGACTAGAAGAGACCCAGTACTTC
CASSRGLEETQYF
>TRBJ2-7|TRBV7-7|TRBD1|.
TGTGCCAGCAGCTTAGGAACAGGGGAGCCCGAGCAGTACTTC
CASSLGTGEPEQYF
>TRBJ2-4|TRBV3-1/TRBV3-2|.|.
TGTGCCAGCAGCCAAGTAGGGACACCGGGGAAAAACATTCAGTACTTC
CASSQVGTPGKNIQYF
>TRBJ2-7|TRBV27|.|.
TGTGCCAGCAGGCCCCTACAGGGTTGGGGCGAGCAGTACTTC
CASRPLQGWGEQYF
>TRBJ2-7|TRBV25-1|TRBD1|.
TGTGCCAGCAGTGTGGAACAGGGGAGCGGCTACGAGCAGTACTTC
CASSVEQGSGYEQYF
>TRBJ1-4|TRBV15|.|.
TGTGCCACCAGCAGAGAGGGGGAACTGTTTTTT
CATSREGELFF
>TRBJ2-1|TRBV5-1|.|.
TGCGCCAGCAGCTTGGCTCGTAACTCCTACAATGAGCAGTTCTTC
CASSLARNSYNEQFF
>TRBJ2-2|TRBV2|TRBD2|.
TGTGGGGGACTACCTAGGAACACCGGGGAGCTGTTTTTT
CGGLPRNTGELFF
>TRBJ2-7|TRBV27|.|.
TGTGCCAGCAGTTTGGGGAGCCCCTACGAGCAGTACTTC
CASSLGSPYEQYF
>TRBJ2-7|TRBV9|.|.
TGTGCCAGCAGCCCCCGTGCGGGGCGTTCCTACGAGCAGTACTTC
CASSPRAGRSYEQYF
>TRBJ2-3|TRBV5-6|.|few
TGTGCCAGCAGCTTTCCCCGACTAGGGCCGGATACGCAGTATTTT
CASSFPRLGPDTQYF
>TRBJ1-2|TRBV18|.|.
TGTGCCAGCTCACCCAACAGCTATGGCTACACCTTC
CASSPNSYGYTF
>TRBJ2-7|TRBV10-3|TRBD1|.
TGTGCCATCAGTGAGTCCGGGACAGGGGTCTACGAGCAGTACTTC
CAISESGTGVYEQYF
>TRBJ1-4|TRBV6-5|.|.
TGTGCCGCCTCGACCGGCAGCCAAAGGGAAAAACTGTTTTTT
CAASTGSQREKLFF
>TRBJ1-1|TRBV6-1|.|.
TGTGCCAGCAGTGAAGGGGCAGGGGACACTGAAGCTTTCTTT
CASSEGAGDTEAFF
>TRBJ1-1|TRBV5-1|.|once
TGCGCCAGCAGCTTGGAGGGCGCGGCGGGGGCGACCACTGAAGCTTTCTTT
CASSLEGAAGATTEAFF
>TRBJ2-7|TRBV2|.|.
TGTGCCAGCAGTCACGGGGACTCCTACGAGCAGTACTTC
CASSHGDSYEQYF
>TRBJ1-6|TRBV18|.|few
TGTGCCAGCTCATCCGACAGAGGGGGTTATTCACCCCTCCACTTT
CASSSDRGGYSPLHF
>TRBJ1-2|TRBV6-5|TRBD1|.
TGTGCCAGTAAACAGGGGGCGGACTATGGCTACACCTTC
CASKQGADYGYTF
>TRBJ1-6|TRBV6-4|.|.
TGTGCCAGCAGTGAAGGCCCTAAGGATTCACCCCTCCACTTT
CASSEGPKDSPLHF
>TRBJ2-5|TRBV7-3|.|.
TGTGCCAGCAGCTTAGCTGGGGGGACCCAGTACTTC
CASSLAGGTQYF
>TRBJ1-1|TRBV3-1/TRBV3-2|.|.
TGTGCCAGCACCGCGGGTCGGGGGGCTTTCTTT
CASTAGRGAFF
>TRBJ2-2|TRBV7-8|.|.
TGTGCCAGCAGCTTTTACACCGGGGAGCTGTTTTTT
CASSFYTGELFF
>TRBJ1-2|TRBV5-1|.|.
TGCGCCAGCAGCTTGATGACTATCAACTATGGCTACACCTTC
CASSLMTINYGYTF
>TRBJ2-3|TRBV9|.|.
TGTGCCAGCAGTAGGGGTCCGAGCACAGATACGCAGTATTTT
CASSRGPSTDTQYF
>TRBJ2-2|TRBV24-1|.|.
TGTGCCACCAGTGGGACTTCCGGACCCACCGGGGAGCTGTTTTTT
CATSGTSGPTGELFF